The 27 T cell receptor delta chains reported below all come from one sample, sequenced in a study of γδ T cells in repeated Plasmodium falciparum infection. TCRdb re-processed the multiplex PCR reads using CATT. The sample comprises 40,000 to 55,000 delta-chain clones, roughly 2% of which are singletons, and around 25% rests with the top ten. Gammadelta T cells were flow-sorted from PBMC into Vgamma9/Vdelta2+ and Vdelta2-negative populations for bulk analysis. Specimen: gamma-delta T cells from blood. These TCRs come from a pool of human donors (malaria-infected and uninfected, not separated).

Many counts were recorded for this clone. TCRdb attributes to this sequence the protein of a much larger clone, which differs from the DNA translation at residue 12; a read error is likely, and the protein displayed is translated from the DNA. V is TRDV1 and J is TRDJ2, with D possibly being TRDD2 (6 bases). Looked up from germline, CDR1 is TSWWSYY and CDR2 is QGS. V was clipped by 4 bases and J by 3 bases, with 30 bases between them. The CDR3 runs 21 residues. The CDR3 bases are TGTGCTCTTGGGGGTCGACTCCTACTGTTTGGGGAGCCGAAGGTGACAGCACAACTCTTCTTT. This gives the protein CALGGRLLLFGEPKVTAQLFF.

This clone has just a few counts. This probably arose from a read error, given a far larger clone one base away. This same CDR3 is encoded by further DNA sequences in the sample. The chain is built from TRDV2 and TRDJ1; no reliable D call. TCRdb gives no J gene; it was assigned here by matching the DNA to germline. Germline V gene data show CDR1 as GEAIGNYY and CDR2 as EKD. Trimming pared 1 base from V and 4 bases from J, leaving 15 bases between. The CDR3 totals 15 residues. CDR3 DNA sequence: TGTGCCTGTGACACACTTTTGGGTGGAAGCGATAAACTCATCTTT. Protein product: CACDTLLGGSDKLIF.

This clone was recorded many times. TCRdb's listed protein matches a much larger clone and diverges from this DNA's translation at residue 20, likely through a read error; the protein shown comes from the DNA. The rearrangement links TRDV3 to TRDJ1; 11 bases agree with TRDD3. The CDR3 runs to 21 residues. Germline V gene lookup returns CDR1 TVYSNPD and CDR2 GDNSRS (reference sequence). The CDR3 region is CAFETWPSAYSGGYVSDKLTF. CDR3 nucleotide sequence: TGTGCCTTTGAGACTTGGCCTTCCGCCTATAGTGGGGGATACGTCTCCGATAAACTCACCTTT.

In its sample, this clone was seen many times. The rearrangement uses TRDV3 and TRDJ1, with D tentatively TRDD2 or TRDD3 (5 bases each). The CDR3 runs to 20 residues. From germline, CDR1 is TVYSNPD and CDR2 GDNSRS (reference sequence). V was cut by 2 bases and J by 3 bases, with 34 bases left in between. Written as DNA, the CDR3 is TGTGCCTTTTTTGGACTTCCCTATCCCCCATACGCGAGCCTCCCCGATAAACTCATCTTT. Amino acids: CAFFGLPYPPYASLPDKLIF.

A few counts support this clone. TCRdb's entry gives the protein of a much larger clone, which mismatches this DNA's translation at residue 7, likely from a read error; the protein reported here is translated from the DNA. As DNA, the CDR3 is TGTGCCTGTGACACCGTTAGGGTGCCTATCGATAAACTCATCTTT. It encodes CACDTVRVPIDKLIF. V and J are TRDV2 and TRDJ1; no clear D. Matching the DNA to germline supplied the J gene, which TCRdb does not give. Germline lookup yields CDR1 GEAIGNYY and CDR2 EKD. This CDR3 comprises 15 residues. V was cut by 0 bases and J by 4 bases, with 14 bases left in between.

For this clone: This DNA translates differently at residue 10 from the TCRdb protein, which is that of a much larger clone; a read error is likely, and the protein shown is the DNA's own translation. The chain recombines TRDV2 with TRDJ1; 7 positions agree with TRDD3. The J gene was missing in TCRdb and was found by matching the end of the DNA to germline. Germline CDR1 reads GEAIGNYY; CDR2 reads EKD. This CDR3 has 23 residues. V dropped 0 bases and J dropped 2; count of bases not matched to a gene: 29. CDR3 sequence: CACDTIDSSRKTGDVTATDKLIF. The CDR3 nucleotides read TGTGCCTGTGACACCATTGACTCTTCCCGGAAGACTGGGGATGTTACGGCGACCGATAAACTCATCTTT.

This clone was observed at least ten times. For this DNA, TCRdb reports the protein of a much larger clone, which diverges at residue 12, most likely from a read error; the protein presented here is translated directly from the DNA. The chain has TRDV3 and TRDJ1; TRDD2 might be the D (7 bases). The CDR3 loop spans 18 amino acids. V was cut by 3 bases and J by 1 base, with 27 bases left in between. CDR1 TVYSNPD and CDR2 GDNSRS come from the germline V gene (reference sequence). CDR3 sequence: CALNFPTWWGACTDKLIF. CDR3 DNA sequence: TGTGCCTTGAATTTTCCTACGTGGTGGGGGGCGTGCACCGATAAACTCATCTTT.

On this clone itself: This is likely an artifact of a read error, given a far larger clone one base away. Other nucleotide sequences from this sample produce the same CDR3. This chain uses TRDV2 with TRDJ1; the D gene is possibly TRDD3 (10 bases). The CDR3 is 24 residues long. Germline V lookup: CDR1 GEAIGNYY, CDR2 EKD. CDR3 DNA: TGTGCCTGTGACACCGTCCTTCCTACTTCCCCGACCACTGGGGGATTAAATTACACCGATAAACTCATCTTC. Protein product: CACDTVLPTSPTTGGLNYTDKLIF.

This clone has only a few counts. TCRdb has a much larger clone's protein, which differs at residue 13 from the translation of this DNA, likely because of a read error; what is shown is the protein translated from the DNA. This chain links TRDV1 with TRDJ1; D tentatively fits TRDD2 or TRDD3 (6 bases each). TCRdb offers no J gene call, so here the DNA was matched to germline to obtain one. The germline V gene has CDR1 TSWWSYY and CDR2 QGS. There are 25 residues in the CDR3. The V and J ends lost 3 bases and 0 bases respectively, with 41 bases between them. CDR3 in amino acids: CALGDVPRGNWVHSRLNFYTDKLIF. The CDR3 DNA is TGTGCTCTTGGGGACGTTCCTAGGGGCAACTGGGTTCATTCTCGTCTCAACTTCTACACCGATAAACTCATCTTT.

This clone came up many times. The TCRdb protein comes from a much larger clone and disagrees with this DNA's translation at residue 7, likely due to a read error; the protein given here is derived from the DNA. The CDR3 nucleotides read TGTGCCTGTGACACCCTAACACAAAGGACCGATAAACTCATCTTT. Its translation: CACDTLTQRTDKLIF. The chain uses TRDV2 and TRDJ1, with unresolved D. Germline loops: CDR1 GEAIGNYY, CDR2 EKD. Trimming left V 0 bases short and J 2 bases short, with 12 bases between. The CDR3 is 15 amino acids.

This clone was counted between two and nine times. TCRdb shows a much larger clone's protein in place of this DNA's translation, and the two differ at residue 10, likely through a read error; the protein shown is translated from the DNA. This sequence joins TRDV2 and TRDJ1, with D uncertain. Here the J gene came from matching the DNA to germline, since TCRdb omits it. From germline, CDR1 is GEAIGNYY and CDR2 EKD. With 4 bases removed from V and 0 bases from J, the gap between germline ends came to 29 bases. The CDR3 is made up of 20 amino acids. For the CDR3, the DNA is TGTGCCTGTGATGGAGTGCCCCCCTCTGAGGGACCCGACTACACCGATAAACTCATCTTT. Translating gives CACDGVPPSEGPDYTDKLIF.

At least ten counts were recorded for this clone. A read error is likely here: a far larger clone is one base away. The sample has other DNA sequences that encode this CDR3 too. The chain links TRDV1 to TRDJ1, with 12 bases aligning to TRDD3. The J gene is not listed in TCRdb, so it was assigned here from a DNA match to germline. V shed 0 bases and J 9 bases; nucleotides not matched to a gene: 17. Per germline, CDR1 TSWWSYY and CDR2 QGS. This CDR3 has 19 amino acids. The CDR3 nucleotides are TGTGCTCTTGGGGAACTTAGGGCCCCCCCAAATTCTGGGGGATACGAACTCATCTTT. It translates to CALGELRAPPNSGGYELIF.

As regards this clone: TCRdb's protein, taken from a much larger clone, differs from this DNA's translation at residue 12, likely owing to a read error; the protein displayed comes from the DNA. This rearrangement joins TRDV2 to TRDJ1; D gene unclear. In the absence of a J gene in TCRdb, the DNA was matched to germline to assign it here. Germline V gene lookup returns CDR1 GEAIGNYY and CDR2 EKD. The CDR3 spans 17 residues. Between the trimmed V and J ends, which lost 0 bases and 3 bases, there was a span of 19 bases. This CDR3 is CACDTVSPDHNADKLIF. Written as DNA, the CDR3 is TGTGCCTGTGACACCGTCTCGCCTGACCACAACGCCGATAAACTCATCTTT.

This clone was seen at least ten times. TCRdb pairs this DNA with a much larger clone's protein that differs at residue 8, likely a read error; the protein shown was translated from the DNA. The chain carries TRDV2 and TRDJ1; 7 bases match TRDD3. TCRdb offers no J gene call, so here the DNA was matched to germline to obtain one. The length of the CDR3 is 15 residues. Germline CDR1 and CDR2: GEAIGNYY and EKD. After removal of 2 bases from V and 3 bases from J, the junction contained 8 bases not matched to a gene. The CDR3 region has the DNA TGTGCCTGTGACAGCCTGGGGGGCCTCTCCGATAAACTCATCTTT. It is translated as CACDSLGGLSDKLIF.

Remarks on this clone: The translation of this DNA and the TCRdb protein of a much larger clone differ at residue 13, probably owing to a read error; the protein shown here is translated from the DNA. The chain employs TRAV38-2/DV8 and TRDJ1; TRDD2 might be the D (6 bases). TCRdb does not report a J gene; here it was assigned by matching the DNA to germline references. V lost 7 bases to trimming and J lost 6 bases, with 28 bases between them. This CDR3 has 17 amino acids. CDR1 TSESDYY and CDR2 QEAYKQQN come from the germline V gene. CDR3 residues: CAYGTPTSLGGGNKLIF. The DNA of the CDR3 is TGTGCTTATGGAACTCCTACGAGCCTGGGAGGGGGCAATAAACTCATCTTT.

This clone occurred a few times. The amino acid sequence in TCRdb belongs to a much larger clone and departs from this DNA's translation at residue 4, likely a sequencing read error; the sequence shown is translated from the DNA. The chain links TRDV1 to TRDJ1; unclear D gene. TCRdb gives no J gene; it was assigned here by matching the DNA to germline. CDR3 size: 22 residues. In germline, CDR1 is TSWWSYY, CDR2 QGS. V was cut by 9 bases and J by 1 base, with 39 bases left in between. CDR3 sequence reads: CALPQRPFYFPPHPSSTDKLIF. CDR3 coding DNA: TGTGCTCTGCCTCAGCGGCCCTTTTATTTCCCCCCCCATCCCTCATCCACCGATAAACTCATCTTT.

This clone was seen repeatedly, ten times or more. V usage is TRDV1 and J usage is TRDJ1; 8 nucleotides align to TRDD2. TCRdb offers no J gene call, so here the DNA was matched to germline to obtain one. The CDR3 is 22 residues long. Unmatched junction bases numbered 27, after V lost 5 bases and J lost 1 base. Germline V CDR1 and CDR2: TSWWSYY, QGS. The CDR3 nucleotides read TGTGCTCTTGGGAACTCAGCCTTCCTAAGGGTCCGGGGCTTAGCCTTCACCGATAAACTCATCTTT. Translated: CALGNSAFLRVRGLAFTDKLIF.

This clone was counted at least ten times. The chain joins TRDV1 to TRDJ1; TRDD3 aligns across 8 bases. Germline V CDR1 and CDR2: TSWWSYY, QGS. The CDR3 is 19 amino acids. After removal of 4 bases from V and 3 bases from J, the junction contained 19 bases not matched to a gene. The CDR3 sequence: CALGARWWGITGDSDKLIF. The DNA of the CDR3 is TGTGCTCTTGGGGCTCGGTGGTGGGGGATCACGGGAGATTCCGATAAACTCATCTTT.

This clone was found a few times. The amino acid sequence in TCRdb belongs to a much larger clone and departs from this DNA's translation at residue 19, likely a sequencing read error; the sequence shown is translated from the DNA. The V gene is listed as TRDV3; no J gene was called; the table assigns TRDD3, which was not confirmed against the DNA. The germline gives CDR1 TVYSNPD, CDR2 GDNSRS (reference sequence). The CDR3 spans 21 residues. CDR3 DNA sequence: TGTGCCTTCCATGGGGTCCCACGAAAGGGGACCAACCAGAAATACACCGATAAACCCATCTTT. Residues: CAFHGVPRKGTNQKYTDKPIF.

This clone was seen a few times. A single base is all that separates this from a far larger clone, so a read error is likely. At the DNA level, this CDR3 is encoded by other sequences in the same sample as well. The J gene is TRDJ2, the V gene TRDV1; TRDD2 matches 9 bases. Because TCRdb records no J gene, it was assigned here through a match of the DNA to germline. CDR3 length: 23 residues. Germline values: CDR1 TSWWSYY, CDR2 QGS. The CDR3 spells CALGLPSLTFLLENTIWSAQLFF. The CDR3 region has the DNA TGTGCCCTTGGGTTACCCTCCCTTACCTTCCTACTGGAAAATACCATATGGTCAGCACAACTCTTCTTT.

As to this clone: TCRdb's protein, taken from a much larger clone, differs from this DNA's translation at residue 18, likely owing to a read error; the protein displayed comes from the DNA. The V call is TRDV1, the J call TRDJ1; weak D call: TRDD3 (5 bases). TCRdb offers no J gene call, so here the DNA was matched to germline to obtain one. Germline CDR1 reads TSWWSYY; CDR2 reads QGS. CDR3 length: 22 amino acids. Here the CDR3 DNA reads TGTGCTCTTGGGGACCCTTGGCCCCATCTTCTACGTACCGGGGAGTACACCGTTAAACTCATCTTT. This encodes CALGDPWPHLLRTGEYTVKLIF.

This clone was counted a few times. A read error likely explains this, since a far larger clone differs by one base. The sample has other DNA sequences that encode this CDR3 too. V gene assignment gives TRDV1, but the J gene was left uncalled; the DNA was not used to check the table's D call, TRDD3. Germline loops: CDR1 TSWWSYY, CDR2 QGS. The CDR3 runs 24 residues. The CDR3 protein is CALGELFPPFLRLAGGSYTDKLIF. CDR3 bases: TGTGCTCTTGGGGAACTCTTCCCCCCTTTCCTACGACTAGCTGGGGGATCGTACACCGATAAACTCATCTTC.

This clone was picked up a small number of times. TCRdb shows a much larger clone's protein in place of this DNA's translation, and the two differ at residue 3, likely through a read error; the protein shown is translated from the DNA. The rearrangement joins TRDV1 to TRDJ1; TRDD3 aligns across 13 bases. TCRdb supplies no J gene; here it was assigned by aligning the nucleotide sequence to germline. The germline V gene encodes CDR1 TSWWSYY and CDR2 QGS. The CDR3 covers 26 residues. The CDR3 DNA reads as TGTGCTCCTGGGGCAGGGTTTCAGGTCTACTACGAATTTTACTGGGGGATACGCGGGGGCACCGATAAACTCATCTTT. Protein product: CAPGAGFQVYYEFYWGIRGGTDKLIF.

This clone was seen many times. This likely stems from a read error, as it lies one base from a far larger clone. Other DNA sequences in the sample encode the same CDR3. The V and J genes are TRAV38-2/DV8 and TRDJ1; TRDD3 is a possible D gene (5 bases). The J gene, absent from TCRdb, was called here by matching the DNA to germline. The V gene lost 1 base and the J gene lost 0 bases, with 22 bases spanning the gap. Germline-derived CDR1 and CDR2 are TSESDYY and QEAYKQQN. This CDR3 region has 19 residues. The CDR3 spells CAYRSQTWGLLPYTDKLIF. The CDR3 DNA is TGTGCTTATAGGAGCCAAACTTGGGGACTGCTACCGTACACCGATAAACTCATCTTT.

This clone is large by share. The sample carries other DNA sequences with the same CDR3. The chain has TRDV3 and TRDJ2; 9 bases are a match to TRDD3. This CDR3 comprises 14 residues. Germline CDR1 and CDR2: TVYSNPD and GDNSRS (reference sequence). Trimming took 4 bases from V and 2 from J; bases not matched to a gene: 5. This chain's CDR3 is CASSGGCLTAQLFF. As DNA, the CDR3 is TGTGCCTCCTCTGGGGGATGCTTGACAGCACAACTCTTCTTT.

This clone has at least ten counts. This DNA translates differently at residue 10 from the TCRdb protein, which is that of a much larger clone; a read error is likely, and the protein shown is the DNA's own translation. The chain employs TRDV2 and TRDJ1, with 8 bases matching TRDD3. In the absence of a J gene in TCRdb, the DNA was matched to germline to assign it here. The germline V gene encodes CDR1 GEAIGNYY and CDR2 EKD. Trimming removed 3 bases from V and 3 bases from J; junction bases left unmatched: 8. The CDR3 spans 15 residues. CDR3 protein: CACDSLGDNADKLIF. The CDR3 DNA follows: TGTGCCTGTGACTCCCTGGGGGACAACGCCGATAAACTCATCTTT.

Only a few counts were recorded for this clone. The amino acid sequence in TCRdb belongs to a much larger clone and departs from this DNA's translation at residue 8, likely a sequencing read error; the sequence shown is translated from the DNA. The chain combines TRDV1 with TRDJ1; D not resolved. CDR3 length: 15 amino acids. Germline lookup yields CDR1 TSWWSYY and CDR2 QGS. V was cut by 5 bases and J by 0 bases, with 13 bases left in between. CDR3 amino acids: CALGTPLAYTDKLIF. DNA for the CDR3: TGTGCTCTTGGGACCCCCCTAGCGTACACCGATAAACTCATCTTT.